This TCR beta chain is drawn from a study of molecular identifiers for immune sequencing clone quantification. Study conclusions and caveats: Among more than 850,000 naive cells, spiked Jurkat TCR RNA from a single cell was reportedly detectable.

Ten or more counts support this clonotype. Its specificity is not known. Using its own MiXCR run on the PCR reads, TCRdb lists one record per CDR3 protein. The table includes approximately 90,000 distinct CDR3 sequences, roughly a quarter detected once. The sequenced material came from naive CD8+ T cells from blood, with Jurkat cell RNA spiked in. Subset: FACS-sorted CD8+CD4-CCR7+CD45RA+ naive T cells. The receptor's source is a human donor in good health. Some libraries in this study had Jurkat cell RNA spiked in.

The CDR3 here is CASSYELAGTGEAFF. DNA for the CDR3: TGTGCCAGCAGTTACGAATTAGCCGGGACAGGAGAAGCTTTCTTT. This rearrangement joins TRBV6-5 to TRBJ1-1, with 8 bases lining up with TRBD1. The CDR3 runs 15 residues. Trimming cost V 2 bases and J 8 bases; bases outside gene matches: 10. CDR1 is MNHEY, CDR2 SVGAGI, per germline.